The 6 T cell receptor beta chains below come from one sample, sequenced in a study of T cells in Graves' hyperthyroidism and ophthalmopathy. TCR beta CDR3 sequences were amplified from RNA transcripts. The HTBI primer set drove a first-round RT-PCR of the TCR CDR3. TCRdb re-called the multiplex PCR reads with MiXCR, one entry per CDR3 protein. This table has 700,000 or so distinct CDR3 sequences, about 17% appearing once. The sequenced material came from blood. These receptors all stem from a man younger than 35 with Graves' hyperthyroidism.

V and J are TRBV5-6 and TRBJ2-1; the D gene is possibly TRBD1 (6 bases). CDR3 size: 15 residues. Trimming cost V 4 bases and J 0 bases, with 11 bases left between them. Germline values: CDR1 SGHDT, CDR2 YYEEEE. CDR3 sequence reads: CASSLGQYSYNEQFF. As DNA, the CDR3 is TGTGCCAGCAGCCTAGGACAGTACTCCTACAATGAGCAGTTCTTC.

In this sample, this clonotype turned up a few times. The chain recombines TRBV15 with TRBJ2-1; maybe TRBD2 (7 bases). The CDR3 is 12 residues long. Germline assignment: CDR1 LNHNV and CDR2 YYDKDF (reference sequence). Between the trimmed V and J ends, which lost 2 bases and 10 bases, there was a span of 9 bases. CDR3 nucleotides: TGTGCCACCAGCAGAAGGGGGGGGGAGCAGTTCTTC. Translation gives CATSRRGGEQFF.

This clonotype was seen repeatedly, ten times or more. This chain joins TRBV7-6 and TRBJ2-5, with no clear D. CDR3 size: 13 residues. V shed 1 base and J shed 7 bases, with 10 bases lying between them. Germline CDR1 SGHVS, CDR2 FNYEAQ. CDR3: CASSLEPARTQYF. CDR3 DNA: TGTGCCAGCAGCTTAGAACCGGCACGGACCCAGTACTTC.

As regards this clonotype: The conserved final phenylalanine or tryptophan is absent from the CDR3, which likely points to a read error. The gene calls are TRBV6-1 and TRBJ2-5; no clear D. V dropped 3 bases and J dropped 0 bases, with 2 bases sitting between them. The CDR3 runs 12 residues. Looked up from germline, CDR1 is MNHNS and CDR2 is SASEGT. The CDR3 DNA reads TGTGCCAGCAGTGAGGACCAAGAGACCCAGTACTCC. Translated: CASSEDQETQYS.

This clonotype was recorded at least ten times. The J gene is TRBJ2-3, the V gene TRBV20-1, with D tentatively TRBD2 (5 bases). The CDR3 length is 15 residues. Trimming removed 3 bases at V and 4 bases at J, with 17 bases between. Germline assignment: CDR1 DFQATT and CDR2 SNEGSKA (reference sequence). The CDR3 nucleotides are TGCAGTGCTAGGGGAGCACAAGGCACAGCAGATACGCAGTATTTT. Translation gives CSARGAQGTADTQYF.

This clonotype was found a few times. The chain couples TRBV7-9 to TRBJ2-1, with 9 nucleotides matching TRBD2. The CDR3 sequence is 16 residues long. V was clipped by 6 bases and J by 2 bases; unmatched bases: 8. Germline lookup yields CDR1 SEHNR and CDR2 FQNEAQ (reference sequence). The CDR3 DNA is TGTGCCAGCAGTCTTCTAGCGGGAAGCGCCTACAATGAGCAGTTCTTC. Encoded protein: CASSLLAGSAYNEQFF.